Below are 2 T cell receptor beta chains sequenced from a single sample in a study of T-cell memory formation after mild COVID-19. A single record per CDR3 protein comes from TCRdb applying MiXCR to the 5' RACE reads. The table has hundreds of thousands of distinct CDR3 sequences, 16% seen once. Sequencing was carried out using PBMCs or a T cell subset sorted from them (not recorded which). These receptors came from a young man who had mild COVID-19 (a few samples of this study predate the infection). Cell type and time point are not known.

This chain connects TRBV4-1 to TRBJ1-1, with 7 bases that match TRBD1. The CDR3 spans 15 residues. Per the germline V gene, CDR1 is MGHRA and CDR2 is YSYEKL. The ends lost 5 bases at V and 4 bases at J; junction bases unmatched: 10. CDR3 nucleotides: TGCGCCAGCAGCGCTCGGACAGGCCGGGGCACTGAAGCTTTCTTT. It yields the protein CASSARTGRGTEAFF.

This clonotype was counted ten times or more. This chain uses TRBV6-5 with TRBJ2-2; TRBD1 matches 10 bases. V shed 3 bases and J 7 bases; nucleotides not matched to a gene: 5. The CDR3 loop spans 15 amino acids. Looked up from germline, CDR1 is MNHEY and CDR2 is SVGAGI. The CDR3 DNA follows: TGTGCCAGCAGTTATCGGGACAGGGGTCGCGGGGAGCTGTTTTTT. Its protein product is CASSYRDRGRGELFF.